The clone carrying this T cell receptor beta chain was detected once. The protocol was immunoSEQ multiplex PCR, while the TCRdb copy is restricted to in-frame clones and leaves out a portion. This table has 55,000 to 70,000 clones, approximately 90% appearing once. This specimen comes from a study of T cell changes during pregnancy in multiple sclerosis. Sequencing used peripheral blood, obtained in the second trimester of pregnancy. The source of this sequence is a female donor in good health, enrolled as a control in a pregnancy study.

As DNA, the CDR3 is TGTGCCAGCAGACCCACAGGGGAGGGGGCCAACGTCCTGACTTTC. Protein sequence: CASRPTGEGANVLTF. The chain combines TRBV28 with TRBJ2-6, with TRBD1 matching over 7 bases. The CDR3 is made up of 15 amino acids. Germline trimming cut 6 bases from V and 4 bases from J; bases unmatched to any gene: 6. Germline-derived CDR1 and CDR2 are MDHEN and SYDVKM.